The rows below give T cell receptor beta chains drawn from one sample of a study of response to subunit inactivated influenza vaccine. MiXCR, applied by TCRdb to the RT-PCR reads, yields one record per CDR3 protein. The repertoire consists of 500,000 to 550,000 distinct CDR3 sequences, with under 8.5% occurring once and the leading ten covering around 14%. Source: PBMCs from blood, taken about 23 months after vaccination. The source is a man between 50 and 69 years old who received an inactivated influenza vaccine. CDR3s include the opening cysteine and the closing phenylalanine or tryptophan. Each record gives: D gene, J gene, clone size, V gene, CDR3 protein, CDR3 DNA. A D gene is named only where the DNA matches it firmly. Clone size, where shown, is once, few, many, or a class for clones that have expanded.

- TRBJ1-5 many TRBV20-1 CSARARSNQPQHF TGCAGTGCTAGGGCCAGGTCCAATCAGCCCCAGCATTTT
TRBD2 TRBJ2-1 few TRBV6-2/TRBV6-3 CASSSLGLAGEQFF TGTGCCAGCAGTTCCTTAGGACTAGCCGGTGAGCAGTTCTTC
- TRBJ2-5 - TRBV12-3/TRBV12-4 CASSPSTPGETQYF TGTGCCAGCAGCCCCTCGACCCCAGGGGAGACCCAGTACTTC
TRBD1 TRBJ1-5 many TRBV19 CASETGPGPQHF TGTGCCAGTGAGACAGGGCCGGGGCCCCAGCATTTT
- TRBJ1-5 many TRBV12-3/TRBV12-4 CASSFSSPSNQPQHF TGTGCCAGCAGTTTTAGCAGTCCTAGCAATCAGCCCCAGCATTTT
- TRBJ1-2 - TRBV6-1 CASRIGGRLGYTF TGTGCCAGCAGGATAGGGGGGCGGCTCGGCTACACCTTC
- TRBJ1-5 few TRBV4-1 CASSQDHTGRQPQHF TGCGCCAGCAGCCAAGATCACACAGGCCGGCAGCCCCAGCATTTT
- TRBJ1-4 - TRBV7-8 CASSFSLGGTTEKLFF TGTGCCAGCAGTTTTTCCCTGGGAGGCACGACGGAAAAACTGTTTTTT
TRBD1 TRBJ2-7 - TRBV27 CASSYAGTGSYEQYF TGTGCCAGCAGTTACGCCGGGACAGGGTCCTACGAGCAGTACTTC
TRBD1 TRBJ2-7 once TRBV5-1 CASSPVSGGGYEQYF TGCGCCAGCAGCCCCGTCTCAGGGGGCGGCTACGAGCAGTACTTC
- TRBJ2-3 many TRBV12-3/TRBV12-4 CASSLRQDSTDTQYF TGTGCCAGCAGTTTAAGGCAGGATAGCACAGATACGCAGTATTTT
TRBD2 TRBJ2-1 - TRBV25-1 CASRRAGGLGHEQFF TGTGCCAGCAGAAGAGCGGGGGGATTAGGGCATGAGCAGTTCTTC
- TRBJ2-5 few TRBV7-2 CASRDGHQETQYF TGTGCCAGCAGGGACGGTCACCAAGAGACCCAGTACTTC
- TRBJ2-6 - TRBV5-1 CACSAGQHPSGANVLTF TGCGCCTGCTCGGCGGGACAGCATCCCTCTGGGGCCAACGTCCTGACTTTC
TRBD1 TRBJ1-1 many TRBV2 CASSGGRGEAFF TGTGCCAGCAGTGGAGGCAGGGGGGAAGCTTTCTTT
- TRBJ1-6 few TRBV20-1 CSASPSGANSPLHF TGCAGTGCTAGCCCCTCAGGGGCTAATTCACCCCTCCACTTT
- TRBJ1-1 - TRBV10-3 CATSTNTNTEAFF TGTGCCACCTCGACAAACACGAACACTGAAGCTTTCTTT
TRBD1 TRBJ2-3 many TRBV20-1 CSARSQGTGTDTQYF TGCAGTGCTAGATCACAGGGGACGGGGACAGATACGCAGTATTTT
TRBD2 TRBJ2-1 few TRBV2 CASRLTSGSYNEQFF TGTGCCAGCCGACTGACTAGCGGTTCCTACAATGAGCAGTTCTTC
- TRBJ2-2 many TRBV12-3/TRBV12-4 CASSLRGGGELFF TGTGCCAGCAGTTTGCGGGGAGGCGGGGAGCTGTTTTTT
- TRBJ2-7 many TRBV20-1 CSARRDNYEQYF TGCAGTGCTAGACGGGACAACTACGAGCAGTACTTC
- TRBJ2-3 few TRBV11-2 CASSSLESQYF TGTGCCAGCAGCTCCCTCGAATCGCAGTATTTT
TRBD1 TRBJ2-2 - TRBV11-1 CASSLRTGEHTGELFF TGTGCCAGCAGCCTCAGGACAGGCGAACACACCGGGGAGCTGTTTTTT
- TRBJ2-3 many TRBV7-8 CASTNRVPSTDTQYF TGTGCCAGCACCAACCGGGTTCCCAGCACAGATACGCAGTATTTT
- TRBJ1-5 - TRBV7-2 CASSPSVSNQPQHF TGTGCCAGCAGCCCCAGCGTTAGCAATCAGCCCCAGCATTTT
TRBD2 TRBJ2-1 - TRBV5-5 CASSSPTSGGNEQFF TGTGCCAGCAGCTCCCCGACTAGCGGGGGCAATGAGCAGTTCTTC
- TRBJ2-1 few TRBV25-1 CASSERRARTYNEQFF TGTGCCAGCAGTGAAAGAAGGGCTAGAACATACAATGAGCAGTTCTTC
- TRBJ2-5 - TRBV7-2 CASSRRVAREETQYF TGTGCCAGCAGCCGTCGGGTGGCGAGAGAAGAGACCCAGTACTTC
- TRBJ2-7 few TRBV5-1 CASSPPGRMNEQYF TGCGCCAGCAGCCCTCCGGGACGGATGAACGAGCAGTACTTC
- TRBJ1-2 - TRBV7-9 CASSFKREPPGYTF TGTGCCAGCAGCTTTAAAAGAGAACCACCTGGCTACACCTTC
TRBD2 TRBJ2-1 few TRBV18 CASSPRTSRDYNEQFF TGTGCCAGCTCACCAAGGACTAGCAGAGACTACAATGAGCAGTTCTTC
- TRBJ2-7 - TRBV4-1 CASSQNAQTVSTYEQYF TGCGCCAGCAGCCAGAACGCCCAGACAGTCAGCACCTACGAGCAGTACTTC
- TRBJ2-5 - TRBV7-2 CASSSLLRRGRVTTQYF TGTGCCAGCAGCTCACTTCTCCGGCGGGGCCGGGTGACGACCCAGTACTTC
- TRBJ2-7 few TRBV20-1 CSASAPGKDEQYF TGCAGTGCTAGTGCTCCAGGAAAAGACGAGCAGTACTTC
- TRBJ2-7 many TRBV29-1 CSVETRLGSYEQYF TGCAGCGTTGAAACCCGCCTGGGGTCCTACGAGCAGTACTTC
- TRBJ2-1 - TRBV5-3 CARSAGLLYNEQFF TGTGCCAGGAGCGCTGGGCTCCTCTACAATGAGCAGTTCTTC
- TRBJ2-3 - TRBV10-3 CAISDNIGSSTDTQYF TGTGCCATCAGTGATAATATTGGTAGCTCCACAGATACGCAGTATTTT
- TRBJ2-7 - TRBV7-9 CASSQPGRGDEQYF TGTGCCAGCAGCCAACCGGGACGAGGCGACGAGCAGTACTTC
TRBD2 TRBJ2-1 - TRBV12-3/TRBV12-4 CASRPGSGSTNEQFF TGTGCCAGCAGACCGGGTAGCGGGAGCACCAATGAGCAGTTCTTC
- TRBJ1-1 once TRBV20-1 CSVLGRRYEAFF TGCAGTGTTTTGGGACGCAGGTATGAAGCTTTCTTT
TRBD2 TRBJ2-1 - TRBV4-3 CASSQGGLAGSDEQFF TGCGCCAGCAGCCAGGGTGGACTAGCGGGTTCTGATGAGCAGTTCTTC
TRBD2 TRBJ2-7 - TRBV7-8 CASSPHGRGASYEQYF TGTGCCAGCAGCCCCCACGGGCGGGGGGCCTCATACGAGCAGTACTTC
- TRBJ1-3 few TRBV20-1 CSGLGSGNTIYF TGCAGTGGGCTAGGCTCTGGAAACACCATATATTTT
- TRBJ2-7 few TRBV7-2 CASSRDRERAYEQYF TGTGCCAGCAGCCGGGACCGTGAGAGAGCCTACGAGCAGTACTTC
- TRBJ2-6 - TRBV4-2 CASSQDMTASGANVLTF TGTGCCAGCAGCCAAGATATGACGGCCTCCGGGGCCAACGTCCTGACTTTC
- TRBJ1-6 few TRBV7-3 CASSPNRGANSPLHF TGTGCCAGCAGCCCAAACCGGGGTGCGAATTCACCCCTCCACTTT